These T cell receptor beta chains were read from a single sample in a study of blood T cell repertoires in COVID-19. Using immunoSEQ multiplex PCR, the repertoire was profiled, and TCRdb retains in-frame clones only, with some absent. The repertoire consists of approximately 260,000 clones, with about nine tenths occurring once and the leading ten covering 1.2%. What was sequenced was PBMCs or T cells enriched from blood (not recorded which). The receptors originated from a woman in her forties with acute COVID-19. Each CDR3 is given with its conserved first and last residue. Each record gives: J gene, clone size, V gene, CDR3 protein. Rows may omit the clone size; those that give it use once, few, many or a size class.

J: TRBJ1-3
size: -
V: TRBV19
CDR3: CASSMSGQGTAGNTIYF

J: TRBJ1-3
size: -
V: TRBV18
CDR3: CASSPGTGGGHGNTIYF

J: TRBJ2-7
size: -
V: TRBV7-8
CDR3: CASSPTTSGRYEQYF

J: TRBJ1-3
size: -
V: TRBV5-1
CDR3: CASSPGAGISGNTIYF

J: TRBJ2-7
size: -
V: TRBV28
CDR3: CASGDLYYEQYF

J: TRBJ2-2
size: -
V: TRBV2
CDR3: CASSRLAGAPTGELFF

J: TRBJ1-5
size: -
V: TRBV15
CDR3: CATSRGRDQPQHF

J: TRBJ2-1
size: -
V: TRBV7-9
CDR3: CASSPTGTSGYNEQFF

J: TRBJ1-2
size: -
V: TRBV11-3
CDR3: CASSLGDQTANYGYTF

J: TRBJ2-1
size: -
V: TRBV3-1/TRBV3-2
CDR3: CASSQTGWDYNEQFF

J: TRBJ2-2
size: few
V: TRBV11-3
CDR3: CASSFPGGDTGELFF

J: TRBJ2-7
size: once
V: TRBV5-1
CDR3: CASSFYDRSYEQYF

J: TRBJ1-1
size: -
V: TRBV11-2
CDR3: CASSLDMNTEAFF

J: TRBJ2-7
size: -
V: TRBV5-4
CDR3: CASSKKTTGISYEQYF

J: TRBJ1-4
size: -
V: TRBV5-4
CDR3: CASSPGQGATNEKLFF

J: TRBJ1-4
size: -
V: TRBV19
CDR3: CASSIGTGLNEKLFF

J: TRBJ2-5
size: -
V: TRBV7-9
CDR3: CASSPGWETQYF

J: TRBJ2-7
size: -
V: TRBV5-1
CDR3: CASSFDRAYEQYF

J: TRBJ1-2
size: -
V: TRBV3-1/TRBV3-2
CDR3: CASSQDGTAGYGYTF

J: TRBJ1-1
size: -
V: TRBV19
CDR3: CASSIGRWADRGQGVTEAFF

J: TRBJ2-2
size: -
V: TRBV5-4
CDR3: CASSGTSGRITGELFF

J: TRBJ1-1
size: -
V: TRBV30
CDR3: CAWKNRAFF

J: TRBJ1-6
size: -
V: TRBV27
CDR3: CASSLIWGQGTNLQNSPLHF

J: TRBJ2-5
size: -
V: TRBV24-1
CDR3: CATSDATQETQYF

J: TRBJ2-7
size: -
V: TRBV13
CDR3: CASSLGRSGSTRFVQYF

J: TRBJ2-1
size: -
V: TRBV24-1
CDR3: CATSDLSLAVNEQFF

J: TRBJ2-3
size: -
V: TRBV27
CDR3: CASSPPWGAGGTDTQYF

J: TRBJ2-3
size: -
V: TRBV7-2
CDR3: CASSLEPYTDTQYF

J: TRBJ2-3
size: -
V: TRBV12-3/TRBV12-4
CDR3: CASSLLGADTQYF

J: TRBJ2-3
size: few
V: TRBV19
CDR3: CASSSGRMWDTQYF

J: TRBJ2-5
size: -
V: TRBV30
CDR3: CAWSRGREKYF

J: TRBJ1-1
size: -
V: TRBV2
CDR3: CASRGHRADTEAFF

J: TRBJ1-3
size: -
V: TRBV25-1
CDR3: CASRKTGESNTIYF

J: TRBJ1-4
size: -
V: TRBV28
CDR3: CASSTDWATNEKLFF

J: TRBJ1-2
size: once
V: TRBV4-3
CDR3: CASSQDAGGDGGYTF

J: TRBJ1-2
size: -
V: TRBV2
CDR3: CASSEARRGNYGYTF

J: TRBJ2-3
size: -
V: TRBV21-1
CDR3: CASSKGASGRATDTQYF

J: TRBJ2-2
size: -
V: TRBV7-9
CDR3: CASSESLQGAATGELFF

J: TRBJ1-5
size: -
V: TRBV10-3
CDR3: CAISEWGDGNQPQHF

J: TRBJ2-1
size: -
V: TRBV7-9
CDR3: CASSLKEVSGTLYNEQFF